These 24 T cell receptor beta chains came from one sample sequenced in a study of identical twins. TCRdb ran MiXCR on the 5' RACE reads and lists one entry per CDR3 protein. The data contain about 530,000 distinct CDR3 sequences, about 22% of them seen just once; the ten biggest clones take up around 0.47%. The sample was also reused in another study, on yellow fever vaccine responses in identical twins.

Input material: CD4+ T cells sorted from blood. The source of these receptors is a young woman in good health.

The chain recombines TRBV9 with TRBJ1-1; D possibly corresponds to TRBD1 (5 bases). The CDR3 has 17 residues. The germline V and J ends were trimmed by 0 bases and 0 bases, with 15 bases remaining between them. The germline V gene has CDR1 SGDLS and CDR2 YYNGEE. CDR3 sequence: CASSVGTTGPLNTEAFF. The CDR3 DNA sequence: TGTGCCAGCAGCGTAGGGACAACGGGACCCTTGAACACTGAAGCTTTCTTT.

The sample holds many counts of this clonotype. The CDR3 DNA is TGTGCCAGCAGTACGGACAGTTTAAAAGGCTACACCTTC. Its translation is CASSTDSLKGYTF. This sequence joins TRBV12-3 or TRBV12-4 and TRBJ1-2; maybe TRBD1 (6 bases). V was shortened by 5 bases and J by 8 bases, with 15 bases between the two germline ends. The CDR3 length is 13 residues.

This clonotype was observed at least ten times. The chain is built from TRBV11-2 and TRBJ2-1, with TRBD2 as a possible D gene (6 bases). This CDR3 spans 14 amino acids. V was shortened by 2 bases and J by 9 bases, with 14 bases between the two germline ends. The germline V gene has CDR1 SGHAT and CDR2 FQNNGV. The CDR3 here is CASSLLGLLAEQFF. Written as DNA, the CDR3 is TGTGCCAGCAGCTTATTGGGACTCCTAGCTGAGCAGTTCTTC.

This clonotype was counted only a few times. V is TRBV15 and J is TRBJ1-2; a possible D gene is TRBD1 (6 bases). The CDR3 runs to 15 residues. CDR1 and CDR2 (germline): LNHNV, YYDKDF (reference sequence). V lost 5 bases, J lost 0 bases, and 13 bases lay in between. DNA for the CDR3: TGTGCCACCAGCCGGGGACACCTTGCTAACTATGGCTACACCTTC. Its protein product is CATSRGHLANYGYTF. Based on the CDR3 plus reference TRBV15 and TRBJ1-2, the full variable domain is DAMVIQNPRYQVTQFGKPVTLSCSQTLNHNVMYWYQQKSSQAPKLLFHYYDKDFNNEADTPDNFQSRRPNTSFCFLDIRSPGLGDTAMYLCATSRGHLANYGYTFGSGTRLTVV.

This clonotype occurred many times. The rearrangement joins TRBV12-3 or TRBV12-4 to TRBJ1-2, with 7 positions matching TRBD1. There are 12 residues in the CDR3. V gave up 1 base and J gave up 9 bases; unmatched junction bases: 2. Here the CDR3 reads CASSLGTGSYTF. The CDR3 nucleotides are TGTGCCAGCAGTTTAGGGACAGGTAGCTACACCTTC.

There are a few counts of this clonotype. The chain is built from TRBV24-1 and TRBJ1-1; unclear D gene. The CDR3 loop spans 13 amino acids. Germline assignment: CDR1 KGHDR and CDR2 SFDVKD. V was cut by 3 bases and J by 8 bases, with 12 bases left in between. DNA of the CDR3: TGTGCCACCAGTGATCCACGAGAGAGAGAAGCTTTCTTT. Its protein is CATSDPREREAFF.

V usage is TRBV4-1 and J usage is TRBJ2-1; 13 positions agree with TRBD2. J was trimmed by 9 bases and V by 2 bases; bases with no gene match: 10. The CDR3 contains 17 residues. The germline CDR1 and CDR2 sequences are MGHRA and YSYEKL. The DNA for the CDR3 is TGCGCCAGCAGCCAACCCCACAAACTAGCGGGAGGGCCTGAGCAGTTCTTC. Its protein is CASSQPHKLAGGPEQFF.

The chain uses TRBV15 and TRBJ2-5; D might be TRBD1 or TRBD2, each matching 5 bases. The CDR3 runs 16 residues. Germline V gives CDR1 LNHNV, CDR2 YYDKDF (reference sequence). V was clipped by 3 bases and J by 3 bases, with 17 bases between them. The chain's CDR3 is CATSREAGTIEETQYF. The DNA of the CDR3 is TGTGCCACCAGCAGGGAAGCCGGGACGATAGAAGAGACCCAGTACTTC.

This clonotype was counted between two and nine times. The V gene is TRBV12-3 or TRBV12-4, the J gene TRBJ2-3; perhaps TRBD2 as D (6 bases). V lost 5 bases, J lost 0 bases, and 18 bases lay in between. The CDR3 has 17 residues. CDR3 in DNA: TGTGCCAGCAGTCCCGCGGGATTGGGGTTCAGCACAGATACGCAGTATTTT. It specifies CASSPAGLGFSTDTQYF.

In this sample, this clonotype turned up a few times. The rearrangement links TRBV3-1 to TRBJ2-1; 8 nucleotides line up with TRBD2. The length of the CDR3 is 14 residues. Germline lookup yields CDR1 LGHDT and CDR2 YNNKEL (reference sequence). V trimming: 2 bases; J trimming: 8 bases; junction bases outside the gene matches: 5. The CDR3 DNA reads TGTGCCAGCAGCCAACGGGGGGGTCGGGATGAGCAGTTCTTC. Its protein is CASSQRGGRDEQFF.

The J gene is TRBJ2-1, the V gene TRBV4-1; 10 nucleotides line up with TRBD2. The CDR3 loop spans 17 amino acids. Germline V lookup: CDR1 MGHRA, CDR2 YSYEKL. The trim removed 2 bases at V and 9 bases at J, leaving 13 bases unmatched. CDR3 bases: TGCGCCAGCAGCCAAATGGCGGGAGCGGGAGGGCTAAGTGAGCAGTTCTTC. Translation gives CASSQMAGAGGLSEQFF.

V and J are TRBV3-1 and TRBJ2-7; D is undetermined. The CDR3 sequence is 11 residues long. CDR1 LGHDT and CDR2 YNNKEL come from the germline V gene (reference sequence). The V end lost 5 bases, the J end lost 2 bases, and 4 bases lay between the germline ends. The CDR3 DNA is TGTGCCAGCAGCGGCCCCTACGAGCAGTACTTC. Translation: CASSGPYEQYF.

V usage is TRBV27 and J usage is TRBJ2-3; TRBD2 matches 11 bases. In germline, CDR1 is MNHEY, CDR2 SMNVEV (reference sequence). V lost 10 bases, J lost 5 bases, and 8 bases stayed unmatched. The CDR3 spans 14 residues. CDR3 coding DNA: TGTGCCACCCAACTAGCGGGAGCTTTAGATACGCAGTATTTT. This translates into CATQLAGALDTQYF.

This clonotype showed up just a few times. The gene calls are TRBV24-1 and TRBJ2-1, with a weak D call TRBD2 (6 bases). Trimming stripped 1 base from V and 7 bases from J, with 13 bases between. There are 15 residues in the CDR3. Looked up from germline, CDR1 is KGHDR and CDR2 is SFDVKD. CDR3 protein: CATSDFVNRGNEQFF. The CDR3 nucleotides are TGTGCCACCAGTGATTTTGTAAACCGGGGGAATGAGCAGTTCTTC.

This clonotype has a handful of counts. The CDR3 spells CASSLLAGVVETQYF. The CDR3 DNA follows: TGTGCCAGCAGTCTACTAGCGGGAGTGGTAGAGACCCAGTACTTC. The chain links TRBV28 to TRBJ2-5; TRBD2 matches at 11 bases. The germline V gene has CDR1 MDHEN and CDR2 SYDVKM. V was clipped by 5 bases and J by 4 bases; unmatched bases: 6. CDR3 length: 15 amino acids. Variable domain in full (rest from reference TRBV28 and TRBJ2-5): DVKVTQSSRYLVKRTGEKVFLECVQDMDHENMFWYRQDPGLGLRLIYFSYDVKMKEKGDIPEGYSVSREKKERFSLILESASTNQTSMYLCASSLLAGVVETQYFGPGTRLLVL.

This clonotype came up once. The chain carries TRBV18 and TRBJ2-7; D is ambiguous. V shed 2 bases and J shed 7 bases, with 9 bases lying between them. Per germline, CDR1 KGHSH and CDR2 LQKENI. This CDR3 has 12 residues. CDR3 sequence (DNA): TGTGCCAGCTCACCAGCTCCCGGGGAGCAGTACGTC. It is translated as CASSPAPGEQYV.

This chain uses TRBV15 with TRBJ2-1; TRBD2 aligns across 11 bases. Trimming took 5 bases from V and 3 from J; bases not matched to a gene: 9. The CDR3 covers 17 residues. Germline CDR1 and CDR2: LNHNV and YYDKDF (reference sequence). The CDR3 coding sequence is TGTGCCACCAGCGGGGGGGTTAGCGGGAGGGGCTACAATGAGCAGTTCTTC. Residues: CATSGGVSGRGYNEQFF.

There are a few counts of this clonotype. The chain couples TRBV4-1 to TRBJ1-1; no reliable D call. Trimming took off 3 bases at V and 0 bases at J, with 11 bases between the two ends. The CDR3 length is 15 residues. The germline V gene encodes CDR1 MGHRA and CDR2 YSYEKL. The CDR3 DNA reads as TGCGCCAGCAGCCATGAGCCTACCATGAACACTGAAGCTTTCTTT. This gives the protein CASSHEPTMNTEAFF.

This chain joins TRBV20-1 and TRBJ2-1, with 8 bases matching TRBD2. This CDR3 has 13 residues. V was clipped by 3 bases and J by 16 bases; unmatched bases: 14. Germline V lookup: CDR1 DFQATT, CDR2 SNEGSKA (reference sequence). The CDR3 sequence: CSASPGRSGRDFF. Here the CDR3 DNA reads TGCAGTGCTAGCCCCGGGCGGAGCGGGAGAGATTTCTTC.

V gene TRBV28 combines with J gene TRBJ1-5, with 8 bases lining up with TRBD1. The trim removed 11 bases at V and 7 bases at J, leaving 10 bases unmatched. This CDR3 is built from 13 residues. Looked up from germline, CDR1 is MDHEN and CDR2 is SYDVKM. CDR3 in amino acids: CAGQGSFLQPQHF. CDR3 nucleotide sequence: TGTGCCGGACAGGGCTCCTTTCTCCAGCCCCAGCATTTT.

This clonotype was recorded a few times. The gene calls are TRBV20-1 and TRBJ2-1, with 8 bases identical to TRBD2. The V gene end was trimmed by 0 bases and the J gene end by 4 bases; junction bases not matched to a gene: 5. CDR3 length: 15 amino acids. Germline CDR1 and CDR2: DFQATT and SNEGSKA (reference sequence). The CDR3 nucleotides read TGCAGTGCTAGAGATCACAGCGGGAGTTACAATGAGCAGTTCTTC. Translating it yields CSARDHSGSYNEQFF.

The rearrangement links TRBV7-9 to TRBJ2-3; maybe TRBD2 (6 bases). This CDR3 has 17 amino acids. Germline V gene lookup returns CDR1 SEHNR and CDR2 FQNEAQ (reference sequence). The V end was cut by 5 bases, the J end by 1 base, with 19 bases between. The DNA for the CDR3 is TGTGCCAGCAGCCGTTCGTGGGGGACTGGTGGCACAGATACGCAGTATTTT. Protein product: CASSRSWGTGGTDTQYF.

This clonotype has more than one count but fewer than ten. The chain combines TRBV2 with TRBJ2-1; D remains unclear. Germline CDR1 is SNHLY and CDR2 is FYNNEI. Deletions cut 6 bases from V and 2 bases from J, with 14 bases between. The CDR3 runs to 15 residues. The CDR3: CASSPDLQTYNEQFF. In nucleotides, the CDR3 is TGTGCCAGCAGCCCCGATCTGCAAACCTACAATGAGCAGTTCTTC.

The rearrangement joins TRBV5-1 to TRBJ2-1, with 14 bases fitting TRBD2. The germline V gene has CDR1 SGHRS and CDR2 YFSETQ. This CDR3 has 16 amino acids. Trimming cost V 3 bases and J 8 bases; bases outside gene matches: 7. The CDR3 coding sequence is TGCGCCAGCAGCTGGAGACCGGGACTAGCGGGAGATGAGCAGTTCTTC. Its protein product is CASSWRPGLAGDEQFF. Using reference TRBV5-1 and TRBJ2-1 for the parts outside the CDR3, the full variable domain is KAGVTQTPRYLIKTRGQQVTLSCSPISGHRSVSWYQQTPGQGLQFLFEYFSETQRNKGNFPGRFSGRQFSNSRSEMNVSTLELGDSALYLCASSWRPGLAGDEQFFGPGTRLTVL.